This T cell receptor beta chain was found in a study of T cells in Graves' hyperthyroidism and ophthalmopathy (dated by TCRdb to about 2019). Regarding the complete study: Peripheral blood samples were taken at the time of initial diagnosis, prior to any treatment. To identify TCR V-J signatures that set the groups apart, the researchers used a discovery cohort of 90 to 100 patients, made up of roughly 40 with Graves' ophthalmopathy and 55 to 65 with stable Graves' hyperthyroidism. An independent validation cohort of under 20 hyperthyroidism patients and about 15 patients who later progressed to ophthalmopathy tested prospective prediction of ophthalmopathy. The 75 to 100 discovery patients were randomly divided into training and test sets at a 7:3 ratio. The study also compared thyroid tissue and blood T-cell repertoires from several Graves' hyperthyroidism patients. After sampling, hyperthyroidism patients received methimazole starting at 30 mg daily, and ophthalmopathy patients received high-dose intravenous methylprednisolone. The paper reports TCR Vbeta CDR3 sequencing of over 130 peripheral blood samples: 43 ophthalmopathy, 70 to 85 hyperthyroidism and approximately 17 progressor patients.

The TCR beta CDR3 regions were amplified from RNA transcripts. The first round of RT-PCR for the TCR CDR3 was performed with the HTBI primer set and the Qiagen OneStep RT-PCR kit. The libraries were constructed in a second round of multiplex PCR and then size-selected and purified. Paired-end sequencing of the libraries was performed with 100 bp reads on an Illumina HiSeq2000. The source study handled its data this way. SOAPnuke was used to process the raw data, with reads discarded if the reads contained adapters or uncalled bases, had a mean Phred below 15, or lacked an exact constant-primer or identifier match. COPE v1.2.5 was used to merge the high-quality paired reads, and each unique nucleotide sequence was defined as a clonotype. MiTCR v1.1 was used to align the clonotypes against IMGT TRBV, TRBD and TRBJ reference segments. Only V-J combinations with frequency above 0.0001, covering about 99% of repertoires, were analysed. The TCS score was defined as the ratio of F50 (clonal expansion) to E x V (chaos), calculated using BLOSUM62-based TCRdist between CDR3 peptides within each V-J. Welch's t-statistics and random forest reduced around 520 V-J features to around 14, which were used in a naive Bayes classifier (R e1071). TCRdb reran the public reads through fastp at Q25 and MiXCR, keeping productive beta chains. Identical CDR3 proteins give one entry, which carries the most common genes and DNA. The V and J calls and clone size are TCRdb's, not the authors'. The sample includes fewer than 450,000 distinct CDR3 sequences, with about a sixth observed a single time. Of the sample, around a third is held by the ten largest clones.

Hyperthyroidism patients were newly diagnosed, had a disease duration of under 2 months, and were aged 18 to 65 years. The study excluded patients with uncontrolled infections, other autoimmune diseases, pregnancy or lactation. Diagnoses relied on clinical symptoms, serum thyroxine and TRAb, thyroid ultrasound and orbital computed tomography. Blood from progressor patients was drawn when they were first diagnosed with hyperthyroidism, before any ophthalmopathy symptoms appeared. Ficoll-Paque density gradient centrifugation was used to isolate PBMCs from 9.5 to 10 ml of fresh peripheral blood. Progressor patients were first diagnosed with Graves' hyperthyroidism and then developed ophthalmopathy during follow-up. Total RNA was extracted with Trizol reagent, and quality was checked on an Agilent 2100 Bioanalyzer. This clonotype was counted many times. Its antigen remains unidentified. No base qualities exist here, and no much larger clone lies one base off it.

The CDR3 starts with the cysteine, ends with the phenylalanine, and has 16 residues. Kept here is only the CDR3 DNA, which spans 48 bases and is read in frame from base 1. Via the germline V gene, CDR1 is SGHAT and CDR2 FQNNGV. Between the V and J ends, shortened by 1 base and 4 bases respectively, the junction contains 16 bases. Broad study findings and their caveats: No statistical method was used to fix the sample size in advance, and group allocation was not hidden from the investigators. Most expanded thyroid clonotypes (frequency above 0.001) were also detected in blood, suggesting blood repertoires may reflect thyroid immune responses. In validation, the model predicted progression to ophthalmopathy with approximately 70% sensitivity and over 72% specificity, a median of approximately 6.7 months before onset. A model built on a 13 V-J signature distinguished ophthalmopathy from stable hyperthyroidism, reaching roughly 88% sensitivity and around 82% specificity in cross-validation and 80%/75% in testing.

The V gene is TRBV11-2 and the J gene is TRBJ2-5; the D gene is tentatively TRBD1 or TRBD2, each matching 6 bases. This TCR came from a woman under 40 with Graves' hyperthyroidism that later progressed to Graves' ophthalmopathy. Sample: blood. CDR3 sequence: CASSLVGGGSLETQYF. The sequenced DNA: TGTGCCAGCAGCTTAGTAGGAGGGGGATCGTTAGAGACCCAGTACTTC.